This is a list of T cell receptor beta chains from one sample in a study of regulatory T cells in long-lasting Graves disease. TCRdb ran MiXCR on the multiplex PCR reads and lists one entry per CDR3 protein. The repertoire holds a few hundred thousand distinct CDR3 sequences, with approximately 25% as singletons. Specimen: peripheral blood mononuclear cells (PBMCs), collected when the disease was refractory, from a patient treated with antithyroid drugs. All receptors come from a woman between 35 and 50 years old with Graves disease. CDR3s include the opening cysteine and the closing phenylalanine or tryptophan.

TRBJ2-4	TRBV28	CASSPLGIQYF
TRBJ1-5	TRBV27	CASSSRWNQPQHF
TRBJ1-5	TRBV12-3/TRBV12-4	CASRPGTGFGNQPQHF
TRBJ1-1	TRBV30	CAWSVMGATEAFF
TRBJ1-6	TRBV5-5	CASSFDWGTYNSPLHF
TRBJ2-5	TRBV7-8	CASSFDGQTGYGTQYF
TRBJ1-1	TRBV2	CASREHGTAEAFF
TRBJ2-2	TRBV24-1	CATSEPGRTNTGELFF
TRBJ2-1	TRBV12-5	CASGTSGYNEQFF
TRBJ1-2	TRBV2	CASSEVEVANYGYTF
TRBJ2-6	TRBV28	CASSSRTGGMSSGANVLTF
TRBJ2-3	TRBV2	CASSEVQRDTQYF
TRBJ2-7	TRBV28	CASSVGQGHREQYF
TRBJ2-5	TRBV3-1	CASSQGWRASGSQETQYF
TRBJ1-2	TRBV19	CASKGHRAGVGDGYTF
TRBJ2-1	TRBV7-2	CASSPGTWGEQFF
TRBJ2-3	TRBV2	CASKTQRQRDTQYF
TRBJ2-7	TRBV7-6	CASSLEAGGAAYEQYF
TRBJ2-5	TRBV7-3	CASSKSSGDQETQYF
TRBJ1-2	TRBV28	CASTPLASHYGYTF
TRBJ2-7	TRBV7-2	CASSSRTGGTYEQYF
TRBJ2-2	TRBV2	CASKGVYTGELFF
TRBJ2-5	TRBV28	CASSGGLEGWETQYF
TRBJ2-7	TRBV2	CASSEKGYEQYF
TRBJ2-3	TRBV6-1	CASKIHISTDTQYF
TRBJ2-1	TRBV20-1	CSARSGLAIYNEQFF
TRBJ2-3	TRBV2	CARTGAQTDTQYF
TRBJ2-6	TRBV28	CASSPMAGANVLTF
TRBJ2-7	TRBV5-1	CASNRDTDYEQYF
TRBJ2-7	TRBV27	CASSFLPGYEQYF
TRBJ2-5	TRBV13	CASSSGLAGGGTETQYF
TRBJ1-2	TRBV28	CASSQGYGARYTF